Sequencing of this TCR beta chain was carried out in a study of beta chain features in type 1 diabetes. Overall study findings and caveats: Within patients, naive, central memory and Treg TCRB repertoires seemed more similar than within healthy donors. There were fewer insertions and more deletions at the VDJ junctions of type 1 diabetes patients. Whether HLA type influences TCRB rearrangement remained unresolved here. TCRB CDR3s from Type 1 diabetes patients were moderately but significantly shorter in all four CD4+ subsets.

Researchers reported sorting CD4+ naive, central memory, regulatory and stem cell-like memory cells via CD45RO/CCR7/CD25/CD127/CD95/CD27. The isolated RNA, all of it, was reverse transcribed, so expressed TCRB transcripts were what got sequenced. TCRdb keeps only in-frame clones here, not all; method: immunoSEQ multiplex PCR. The sample has under 350,000 clones, roughly 13% seen once. This clone was seen only a few times. Its cognate antigen is unknown. This CDR3 is built from 14 residues. The germline V gene has CDR1 LNHDA and CDR2 SQIVND (reference sequence). The V end lost 6 bases, the J end lost 0 bases, and 12 bases lay between the germline ends.

This clonotype was obtained from a man aged 25 to 40 with type 1 diabetes. What was sequenced was naive CD4+ T cells from blood. V gene TRBV19 combines with J gene TRBJ2-7; D possibly corresponds to TRBD1 (6 bases). The CDR3 here is CASSRGEFSYEQYF. CDR3 nucleotide sequence: TGTGCCAGTAGCAGGGGCGAATTCTCCTACGAGCAGTACTTC.